This entry lists 29 T cell receptor beta chains sequenced from one sample in a study of T cells in Graves' hyperthyroidism and ophthalmopathy. From RNA transcripts, TCR beta CDR3 regions were amplified. First-round RT-PCR of the TCR CDR3 relied on the HTBI primer set. In TCRdb, the multiplex PCR reads were re-called with MiXCR into one record per CDR3 protein. Here the sample spans 360,000 or so distinct CDR3 sequences, 13% to 15% being singletons. Material for sequencing was blood. The receptor set was obtained from a woman in her fifties or sixties with Graves' ophthalmopathy.

This clonotype was recorded only once. The rearrangement uses TRBV9 and TRBJ2-5; TRBD2 agrees at 10 bases. The CDR3 runs to 16 residues. CDR1 is SGDLS, CDR2 YYNGEE, per germline. The trim removed 3 bases at V and 4 bases at J, leaving 9 bases unmatched. CDR3: CASSAASGSLGETQYF. CDR3 bases: TGTGCCAGCAGCGCCGCTAGCGGGAGTTTAGGAGAGACCCAGTACTTC.

This clonotype showed up just once. This could be a read error, since a much larger clone is one nucleotide away. This chain uses TRBV13 with TRBJ2-2; D gene uncertain. CDR3 length: 11 amino acids. V lost 5 bases and J 6 bases, leaving 4 bases between the germline ends. Germline CDR1 and CDR2: PRHDT and FYEKMQ (reference sequence). CDR3 coding DNA: TGTGCCAGCAGCACGGCCGGGGAGCTGTTTTTT. It specifies CASSTAGELFF.

In this sample, this clonotype turned up many times. The V gene is TRBV3-1, the J gene TRBJ1-2; D gene unclear. V lost 1 base and J 5 bases, leaving 8 bases between the germline ends. This CDR3 spans 13 amino acids. Germline CDR1 reads LGHDT; CDR2 reads YNNKEL (reference sequence). The CDR3 coding sequence is TGTGCCAGCAGCCAAGGCGAAGTTTATGGCTACACCTTC. This encodes CASSQGEVYGYTF.

The chain carries TRBV6-2 or TRBV6-3 and TRBJ2-7, with TRBD2 matching over 8 bases. This CDR3 is 14 amino acids long. CDR1 and CDR2 from the germline V gene are MNHEY and SVGEGT. With V trimmed by 7 bases and J by 6 bases, 11 bases remained unmatched. The CDR3 is CASTSGLGTSEQYF. For the CDR3, the DNA is TGTGCCAGCACCTCGGGACTAGGGACTTCCGAGCAGTACTTC.

This clonotype has more than one count but fewer than ten. The chain couples TRBV24-1 to TRBJ2-2; the D gene is possibly TRBD1 (6 bases). The V gene lost 3 bases and the J gene lost 7 bases, with 17 bases spanning the gap. Germline values: CDR1 KGHDR, CDR2 SFDVKD. CDR3 length: 16 amino acids. CDR3 sequence: CATSDTTKGDVGELFF. The CDR3 coding sequence is TGTGCCACCAGTGATACGACTAAGGGGGATGTCGGGGAGCTGTTTTTT.

The chain has TRBV30 and TRBJ2-6; maybe TRBD2 (5 bases). Between the trimmed V and J ends, which lost 0 bases and 2 bases, there was a span of 14 bases. The CDR3 spans 17 residues. The germline V gene encodes CDR1 GTSNPN and CDR2 SVGIG (reference sequence). CDR3 sequence (DNA): TGTGCCTGGAGTGTACTTCGGGGTTTCCCTGGGGCCAACGTCCTGACTTTC. Its protein is CAWSVLRGFPGANVLTF.

This chain connects TRBV7-2 to TRBJ2-2; TRBD2 is a possible D gene (5 bases). Trimming took off 5 bases at V and 4 bases at J, with 14 bases between the two ends. CDR3 length equals 15 residues. Germline CDR1 and CDR2: SGHTA and FQGNSA. The CDR3 sequence is CASSLFEGTTGELFF. DNA for the CDR3: TGTGCCAGCAGCCTCTTTGAGGGCACCACCGGGGAGCTGTTTTTT.

The table lists this clonotype with many counts. The chain links TRBV12-3 or TRBV12-4 to TRBJ2-5; D unclear. V was cut by 6 bases and J by 4 bases, with 9 bases left in between. The CDR3 extends over 12 amino acids. The CDR3 nucleotides read TGTGCCAGCAGCCTCGTCATAGAGACCCAGTACTTC. Its protein is CASSLVIETQYF.

The chain links TRBV6-1 to TRBJ2-5; D unresolved. The CDR3 has 13 residues. From germline, CDR1 is MNHNS and CDR2 SASEGT. V shed 4 bases and J shed 1 base, with 7 bases lying between them. CDR3 amino acids: CASSAQIQETQYF. CDR3 coding DNA: TGTGCCAGCAGTGCACAGATCCAAGAGACCCAGTACTTC.

This clonotype has just a few counts. This chain connects TRBV19 to TRBJ2-3; either TRBD1 or TRBD2 may fit D (6 bases each). V was cut by 1 base and J by 1 base, with 15 bases left in between. This CDR3 is 17 amino acids long. The germline CDR1 and CDR2 sequences are LNHDA and SQIVND (reference sequence). CDR3: CASSIGIQGGGTDTQYF. In DNA, the CDR3 is TGTGCCAGTAGTATAGGGATACAGGGAGGAGGCACAGATACGCAGTATTTT.

The chain couples TRBV20-1 to TRBJ2-7, with 10 bases matching TRBD2. The germline V gene has CDR1 DFQATT and CDR2 SNEGSKA (reference sequence). J was trimmed by 0 bases and V by 5 bases; bases with no gene match: 7. This CDR3 has 15 amino acids. The CDR3 nucleotides are TGCAGTGCTCTCGGACTAGCGGAAAGCTCCTACGAGCAGTACTTC. Translating it yields CSALGLAESSYEQYF.

This clonotype was observed a few times. CDR3 sequence: CSVGTVDYGYTF. The CDR3, as DNA: TGCAGCGTTGGGACAGTAGACTATGGCTACACCTTC. This rearrangement joins TRBV29-1 to TRBJ1-2, with D possibly matching TRBD1 (6 bases). Germline CDR1 and CDR2: SQVTM and ANQGSEA. The CDR3 loop spans 12 amino acids. Trimming shortened V by 4 bases and J by 3 bases, and 9 bases separated the two germline ends. Full variable domain (outside the CDR3, taken from reference TRBV29-1 and TRBJ1-2): SAVISQKPSRDICQRGTSLTIQCQVDSQVTMMFWYRQQPGQSLTLIATANQGSEATYESGFVIDKFPISRPNLTFSTLTVSNMSPEDSSIYLCSVGTVDYGYTFGSGTRLTVV.

This clonotype was observed a handful of times. This chain links TRBV5-1 with TRBJ1-2; D might be TRBD1 (6 bases). This CDR3 region has 15 residues. Deletions cut 5 bases from V and 3 bases from J, with 17 bases between. Germline V gene data show CDR1 as SGHRS and CDR2 as YFSETQ. CDR3 bases: TGCGCCAGCAGTACAGGGAGGGCTAACTACTATGGCTACACCTTC. It translates to CASSTGRANYYGYTF.

The sample holds many counts of this clonotype. Here the CDR3 reads CASSETAIRTPLHF. CDR3 DNA sequence: TGTGCCAGCAGTGAGACCGCAATCAGGACACCCCTCCACTTT. This chain uses TRBV2 with TRBJ1-6; D remains ambiguous. V lost 3 bases, J lost 11 bases, and 14 bases lay in between. The germline CDR1 and CDR2 sequences are SNHLY and FYNNEI. CDR3 length: 14 residues.

This sequence joins TRBV19 and TRBJ2-5, with 13 bases that match TRBD2. CDR1 LNHDA and CDR2 SQIVND come from the germline V gene (reference sequence). The CDR3 has 15 residues. The V gene end was trimmed by 7 bases and the J gene end by 5 bases; junction bases not matched to a gene: 7. The CDR3 DNA sequence: TGTGCCAGTACCCGGACTAGCGGGAGCCTGGAGACCCAGTACTTC. Translating gives CASTRTSGSLETQYF.

This clonotype was seen repeatedly, ten times or more. The V call is TRBV2, the J call TRBJ2-4; unclear D gene. CDR3 length: 12 amino acids. The germline gives CDR1 SNHLY, CDR2 FYNNEI. V gave up 4 bases and J gave up 5 bases, with 6 bases separating them. The CDR3 region is CASSVGENIQYF. CDR3 coding DNA: TGTGCCAGCAGTGTGGGCGAAAACATTCAGTACTTC.

This clonotype was observed at least ten times. V and J are TRBV5-4 and TRBJ2-5, with D perhaps given as TRBD1 or TRBD2 (5 bases each). The CDR3 contains 14 residues. Germline CDR1 and CDR2: SGHNT and YYREEE (reference sequence). Trimming took off 0 bases at V and 4 bases at J, with 10 bases between the two ends. CDR3 region: CASSLGRDGETQYF. The DNA for the CDR3 is TGTGCCAGCAGCTTGGGTAGGGACGGAGAGACCCAGTACTTC.

There are many counts of this clonotype. This sequence joins TRBV19 and TRBJ2-2; TRBD2 matches at 11 bases. The CDR3 extends over 16 amino acids. In germline, CDR1 is LNHDA, CDR2 SQIVND (reference sequence). V trimming: 7 bases; J trimming: 4 bases; junction bases outside the gene matches: 8. CDR3 residues: CASTLGLAGGTGELFF. In DNA form, the CDR3 reads TGTGCCAGTACCCTAGGGCTAGCGGGAGGCACCGGGGAGCTGTTTTTT.

This clonotype appeared many times. V and J are TRBV9 and TRBJ2-1; D is unresolved. Germline CDR1 reads SGDLS; CDR2 reads YYNGEE. This CDR3 has 13 amino acids. V lost 1 base to trimming and J lost 5 bases, with 7 bases between them. The CDR3 nucleotides read TGTGCCAGCAGCGTACTTGTGAACAATGAGCAGTTCTTC. It specifies CASSVLVNNEQFF.

This clonotype has a count of ten or more. The chain uses TRBV5-1 and TRBJ1-1; D is possibly TRBD1 (5 bases). Germline CDR1 is SGHRS and CDR2 is YFSETQ. Deletions cut 6 bases from V and 4 bases from J, with 16 bases between. The CDR3 runs 14 residues. CDR3 protein: CASTRRGGGTEAFF. CDR3 coding DNA: TGCGCCAGCACCCGGAGGGGAGGAGGCACTGAAGCTTTCTTT.

This clonotype showed up just a few times. The rearrangement joins TRBV28 to TRBJ2-2; 13 bases agree with TRBD2. Trimming at V came to 6 bases and at J to 7 bases, leaving 11 bases not matched to a gene. CDR1 is MDHEN and CDR2 is SYDVKM in the germline V gene. This CDR3 contains 17 residues. CDR3 sequence: CASSPGGLAGFVGELFF. CDR3 DNA sequence: TGTGCCAGCAGCCCAGGGGGACTAGCGGGATTCGTCGGGGAGCTGTTTTTT.

This clonotype was counted a few times. V is TRBV18 and J is TRBJ1-6, with D maybe TRBD1 (5 bases). From germline, CDR1 is KGHSH and CDR2 LQKENI. V dropped 1 base and J dropped 10 bases, with 11 bases sitting between them. The CDR3 contains 14 residues. CDR3 sequence reads: CASSPRGRQSPLHF. For the CDR3, the DNA is TGTGCCAGCTCACCACGGGGGAGACAGTCACCCCTCCACTTT.

This clonotype was recorded many times. The V call is TRBV12-3 or TRBV12-4, the J call TRBJ2-3; D is unresolved. V dropped 1 base and J dropped 2 bases, with 16 bases sitting between them. This CDR3 has 17 amino acids. CDR3 loop: CASSLVLSPPLTDTQYF. In nucleotides, the CDR3 is TGTGCCAGCAGTTTAGTCCTAAGTCCCCCACTCACAGATACGCAGTATTTT.

There are many counts of this clonotype. The chain recombines TRBV3-1 with TRBJ2-7, with D tentatively TRBD1 (6 bases). Germline V gene sequence: CDR1 LGHDT, CDR2 YNNKEL (reference sequence). The CDR3 contains 14 residues. Between the trimmed V and J ends, which lost 3 bases and 2 bases, there was a span of 11 bases. Here the CDR3 DNA reads TGTGCCAGCAGCCATAACCAGGGGACCTACGAGCAGTACTTC. It yields the protein CASSHNQGTYEQYF.

The rearrangement joins TRBV20-1 to TRBJ2-3, with 10 bases fitting TRBD2. From germline, CDR1 is DFQATT and CDR2 SNEGSKA (reference sequence). Germline trimming cut 1 base from V and 2 bases from J; bases unmatched to any gene: 9. The CDR3 is made up of 17 amino acids. CDR3 in DNA: TGCAGTGCTAGAGTTCCCCCTAGCGGGGGATTCACAGATACGCAGTATTTT. It codes for CSARVPPSGGFTDTQYF.

This clonotype was seen a few times. The V gene is TRBV24-1, the J gene TRBJ2-3, with 12 bases matching TRBD2. Per the germline V gene, CDR1 is KGHDR and CDR2 is SFDVKD. The CDR3 is 19 amino acids. V shed 3 bases and J 3 bases; nucleotides not matched to a gene: 12. CDR3 in amino acids: CATSDPWTSGTAWTDTQYF. The CDR3 region has the DNA TGTGCCACCAGTGATCCCTGGACTAGCGGGACCGCCTGGACAGATACGCAGTATTTT.

This clonotype was seen repeatedly, ten times or more. The chain is built from TRBV28 and TRBJ2-6; D is unclear. V was clipped by 0 bases and J by 0 bases, with 6 bases between them. The CDR3 covers 16 residues. CDR1 and CDR2 (germline): MDHEN, SYDVKM. The CDR3 here is CASSLWTASGANVLTF. The CDR3, as DNA: TGTGCCAGCAGTTTATGGACCGCCTCTGGGGCCAACGTCCTGACTTTC.

This clonotype was counted at least ten times. The V gene is TRBV6-1, the J gene TRBJ2-2; either TRBD1 or TRBD2 may supply D (5 bases each). V was cut by 6 bases and J by 6 bases, with 17 bases left in between. The V gene's germline CDR1 is MNHNS and CDR2 SASEGT. The CDR3 covers 15 residues. The CDR3 bases are TGTGCCAGCAGGTCCGGGGCCCCCAAACCCGGGGAGCTGTTTTTT. Its protein is CASRSGAPKPGELFF.

This chain links TRBV29-1 with TRBJ1-1; weak D call: TRBD1 (6 bases). Trimming removed 7 bases from V and 3 bases from J, with 15 bases in between. From germline, CDR1 is SQVTM and CDR2 ANQGSEA. CDR3 length equals 13 residues. CDR3 sequence reads: CSGGQGWDTEAFF. The DNA of the CDR3 is TGCAGCGGGGGACAAGGATGGGACACTGAAGCTTTCTTT.